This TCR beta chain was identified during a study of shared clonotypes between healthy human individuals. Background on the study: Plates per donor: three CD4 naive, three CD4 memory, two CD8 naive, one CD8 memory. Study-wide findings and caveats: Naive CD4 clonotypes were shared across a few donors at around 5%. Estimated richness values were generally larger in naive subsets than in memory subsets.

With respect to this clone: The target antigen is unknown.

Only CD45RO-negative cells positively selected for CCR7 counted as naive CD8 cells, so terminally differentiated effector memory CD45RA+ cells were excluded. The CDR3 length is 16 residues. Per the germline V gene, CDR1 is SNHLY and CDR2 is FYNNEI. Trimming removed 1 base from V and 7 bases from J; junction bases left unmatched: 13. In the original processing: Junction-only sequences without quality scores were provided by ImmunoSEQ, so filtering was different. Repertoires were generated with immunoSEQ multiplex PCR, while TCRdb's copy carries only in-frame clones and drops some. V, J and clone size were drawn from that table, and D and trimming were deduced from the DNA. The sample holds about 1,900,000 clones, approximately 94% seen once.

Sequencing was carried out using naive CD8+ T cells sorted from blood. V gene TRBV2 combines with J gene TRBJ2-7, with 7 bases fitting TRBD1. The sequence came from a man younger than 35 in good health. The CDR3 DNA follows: TGTGCCAGCAGTGAAGACAGGGGTATGGCATCGGGGGAGCAGTACTTC. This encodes CASSEDRGMASGEQYF.